Listed below are T cell receptor beta chains from one sample, sequenced in a study of T-cell memory formation after mild COVID-19. TCRdb re-called the 5' RACE reads with MiXCR, one entry per CDR3 protein. The sample holds a few hundred thousand distinct CDR3 sequences; 20% to 30% are singletons and the top ten take about an eighth. The specimen sequenced was PBMCs or a T cell subset sorted from them (not recorded which). Source of these receptors: an adult woman who had mild COVID-19 (a few samples of this study predate the infection). Cell type and time point are not known. Each CDR3 is given with its conserved first and last residue.

TRBV20-1 | CSADVLAGVGNEQFF
TRBV3-1 | CASSPLLGGTEAFF
TRBV25-1 | CASSWLTVTDEQFF
TRBV7-2 | CASSLDGGASGSKQYF
TRBV20-1 | CSARVPSLGKRLIAKNIQYF
TRBV10-2 | CASSENPSGANTGELFF
TRBV5-1 | CASSSGTGETQYF
TRBV6-2/TRBV6-3 | CASSYVRDRETGYTF
TRBV7-9 | CASSPGRAGGGYGYTF
TRBV5-5 | CASTGNWGRNYGYTF
TRBV27 | CASRREGVAKNIQYF